The clone carrying this T cell receptor beta chain was picked up many times. The data stem from a study of neurological immune-mediated disorders. The authors made cDNA by 5'RACE with 10-nucleotide random UMIs. TCRdb reprocessed the 5' RACE reads via MiXCR and lists one record per CDR3 protein. In the table there are 50,000 or so distinct CDR3 sequences, about 25% of which are singletons. The CDR3 is made up of 13 amino acids. Germline V gene sequence: CDR1 SGHAT, CDR2 FQDESV (reference sequence). With 5 bases removed from V and 5 bases from J, the gap between germline ends came to 12 bases. The chain uses TRBV11-1 and TRBJ1-2; D is possibly TRBD1 (5 bases). The specimen sequenced was PBMCs. The TCR sequence derives from an older woman in good health. This CDR3 reads CASSHGGSYGYTF. As DNA, the CDR3 is TGTGCCAGCAGCCACGGGGGTTCTTATGGCTACACCTTC.